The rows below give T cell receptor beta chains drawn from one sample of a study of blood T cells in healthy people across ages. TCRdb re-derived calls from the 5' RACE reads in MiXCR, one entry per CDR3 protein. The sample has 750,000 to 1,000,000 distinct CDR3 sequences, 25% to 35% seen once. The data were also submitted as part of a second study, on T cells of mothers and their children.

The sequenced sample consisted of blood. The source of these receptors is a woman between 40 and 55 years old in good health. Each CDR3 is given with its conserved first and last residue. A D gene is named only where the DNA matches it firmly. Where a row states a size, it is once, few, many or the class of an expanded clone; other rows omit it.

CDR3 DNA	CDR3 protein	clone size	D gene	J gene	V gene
TGTGCCTGGAGTGGGGCTAGCGGCTACAATGAGCAGTTCTTC	CAWSGASGYNEQFF	.	TRBD2	TRBJ2-1	TRBV30
TGTGCCAGCAGTGATTTATCTGGGGCCAACGTCCTGACTTTC	CASSDLSGANVLTF	many	.	TRBJ2-6	TRBV25-1
TGTGCCAGCAGCGTATACCGGGACACGGAATTTACCACTAAAGCTTTCTTT	CASSVYRDTEFTTKAFF	few	.	TRBJ1-1	TRBV5-6
TGCGCCAGCAGCTTGATGGGGACAGGGGATCCCGGGGAGCTGTTTTTT	CASSLMGTGDPGELFF	.	TRBD1	TRBJ2-2	TRBV5-1
TGTGCCACCAGTGCCGCGATTCGGGACAGCCTAGGGAACACTGAAGCTTTCTTT	CATSAAIRDSLGNTEAFF	.	TRBD1	TRBJ1-1	TRBV24-1
TGTGCCTGGACCCACAGGGATGGCGGCTACACCTTC	CAWTHRDGGYTF	.	.	TRBJ1-2	TRBV30
TGCAGCGCCCGGGCCCGACTGTCCTGGGGCGAGCAGTACTTC	CSARARLSWGEQYF	few	.	TRBJ2-7	TRBV29-1
TGTGCCAGCAGTTCGTGGGGGTGGAGAGCTTTCTTT	CASSSWGWRAFF	.	.	TRBJ1-1	TRBV12-3/TRBV12-4
TGTGCCAGCAGCTTAAGCTCGGGACTAGGGATCACAGATACGCAGTATTTT	CASSLSSGLGITDTQYF	.	TRBD2	TRBJ2-3	TRBV7-9
TGTGCCAGCAGCTTGGCGCAGGGTTACGAGCAGTACTTC	CASSLAQGYEQYF	many	.	TRBJ2-7	TRBV5-6
TGCGCCAGCAGCCAAGAGGAGGGACAGGGGATATATGGCTACACCTTC	CASSQEEGQGIYGYTF	.	TRBD1	TRBJ1-2	TRBV4-1
TGCGCCAGCGGACGAGGAGGACGGGAGCAGTACTTC	CASGRGGREQYF	few	.	TRBJ2-7	TRBV5-1
TGTGCCATCAGTTCTACACCTAGCGGGGGGCCCCTCCAAGAGACCCAGTACTTC	CAISSTPSGGPLQETQYF	many	TRBD2	TRBJ2-5	TRBV10-3
TGTGCCAGCTCAAAACGTCCAGGGGGCTCCTACGAGCAGTACTTC	CASSKRPGGSYEQYF	.	TRBD1	TRBJ2-7	TRBV18
TGTGCCAGCGGGACAGCAGCGGAAGCGACCCAGTACTTC	CASGTAAEATQYF	many	TRBD1	TRBJ2-5	TRBV7-2
TGCAGTGTTAGAGTACTCGGGTCCATCTTTTACTACGAGCAGTACTTC	CSVRVLGSIFYYEQYF	.	.	TRBJ2-7	TRBV20-1
TGCGCCAGCAGCCCCCGAACCAGGGACGGCACAGATACGCAGTATTTT	CASSPRTRDGTDTQYF	few	.	TRBJ2-3	TRBV4-1
TGTGCCAGCAGACGGGACATCCGCTCCTACGAGCAGTTCTTC	CASRRDIRSYEQFF	.	.	TRBJ2-1	TRBV2
TGTGCCACGCAGTTGCGGGGGGCCCAAGAGACCCAGTACTTC	CATQLRGAQETQYF	many	TRBD2	TRBJ2-5	TRBV6-2/TRBV6-3
TGTGCCAGCAGCCTAAGCGGCCACAATCAGCCCCAGCATTTT	CASSLSGHNQPQHF	.	.	TRBJ1-5	TRBV7-9
TGCGCCAGCAGCCCCGACAGGGGGACAGGGGGATATGGCTACACCTTC	CASSPDRGTGGYGYTF	.	TRBD1	TRBJ1-2	TRBV5-1
TGCGCCAGCAGCCAAGCTTCATCCGGGACAGACAACTATGGCTACACCTTC	CASSQASSGTDNYGYTF	.	TRBD1	TRBJ1-2	TRBV4-1
TGTGCCAGCAGGCCGGACCTACTCACCGAAAACATTCAGTACTTC	CASRPDLLTENIQYF	few	.	TRBJ2-4	TRBV27
TGTGCCAGCAGGCCTGTCAGGGGACGGAGGAATGAGCAGTTCTTC	CASRPVRGRRNEQFF	.	.	TRBJ2-1	TRBV11-2
TGTGCCAGCAGCTCGGGACAACTCTATGGCTACACCTTC	CASSSGQLYGYTF	many	.	TRBJ1-2	TRBV7-2
TGTGCCAGCAGACCCACAGGGGCCGATAATGAAAAACTGTTTTTT	CASRPTGADNEKLFF	.	TRBD1	TRBJ1-4	TRBV3-1
TGCAGCGGTACACAGGGGGCCGGCGGGGAGCTGTTTTTT	CSGTQGAGGELFF	.	TRBD1	TRBJ2-2	TRBV29-1
TGTGCCAGCAGAAGACTAGCGGGGGGGAATGAGCAGTTCTTC	CASRRLAGGNEQFF	.	TRBD2	TRBJ2-1	TRBV11-2
TGTGCCAGCAGCGTAGGACTAGCGGGGACCTACAATGGGCAGTTCTTC	CASSVGLAGTYNGQFF	.	TRBD2	TRBJ2-1	TRBV9
TGTGCCAGCAGCTTAGTTTCGATCAGTAACTATGGCTACACCTTC	CASSLVSISNYGYTF	many	.	TRBJ1-2	TRBV7-9
TGTGCCAGCAGCTACAGGGTCCCTGGGGCCAACGTCCTGACTTTC	CASSYRVPGANVLTF	.	.	TRBJ2-6	TRBV13
TGTGCCAGCCCTACAGGGGGCGATTACACAGATACGCAGTATTTT	CASPTGGDYTDTQYF	.	TRBD1	TRBJ2-3	TRBV6-1
TGTGCCAGCAGCCCGAGGGACAGGGGACTGGCTAATGAAAAACTGTTTTTT	CASSPRDRGLANEKLFF	.	TRBD1	TRBJ1-4	TRBV7-9
TGTGCCAGCAGCAAGGACGGGGTTTGCGACGAGCAGTACTTC	CASSKDGVCDEQYF	.	.	TRBJ2-7	TRBV9
TGTGCCAGCAGTACCCCCTTACAGGGGAACTATGGCTACACCTTC	CASSTPLQGNYGYTF	.	TRBD1	TRBJ1-2	TRBV6-6
TGCGCCAGCAGTCGGACAGGGGCGGCCACTGAAGCTTTCTTT	CASSRTGAATEAFF	few	TRBD1	TRBJ1-1	TRBV5-1
TGTGCCAGCAGCTCGGACAGGGCGTTTCACAATGAGCAGTTCTTC	CASSSDRAFHNEQFF	few	TRBD1	TRBJ2-1	TRBV7-2
TGTGCCAGTACCCCCGGTTGGGGAGGAGAGACCCAGTACTTC	CASTPGWGGETQYF	.	.	TRBJ2-5	TRBV19
TGCAGTGCTAGAGATGGGGGAGGACTAGCGGGTTATCACTCCTACGAGCAGTACTTC	CSARDGGGLAGYHSYEQYF	many	TRBD2	TRBJ2-7	TRBV20-1
TGTGCCAGCAGTCCCGGGACAACCGTCTACGAGCAGTACTTC	CASSPGTTVYEQYF	.	.	TRBJ2-7	TRBV27
TGTGCCAGCAGGCGGGACAGGTTCACTGGAAACACCATATATTTT	CASRRDRFTGNTIYF	once	TRBD1	TRBJ1-3	TRBV12-3/TRBV12-4